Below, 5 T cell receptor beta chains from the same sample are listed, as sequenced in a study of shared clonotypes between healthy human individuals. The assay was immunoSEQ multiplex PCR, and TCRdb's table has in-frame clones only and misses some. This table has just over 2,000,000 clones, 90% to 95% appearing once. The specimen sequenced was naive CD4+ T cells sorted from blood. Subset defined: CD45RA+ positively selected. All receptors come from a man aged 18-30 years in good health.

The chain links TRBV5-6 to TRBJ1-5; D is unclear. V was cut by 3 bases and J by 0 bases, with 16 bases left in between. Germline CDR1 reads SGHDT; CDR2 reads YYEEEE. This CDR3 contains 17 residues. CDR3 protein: CASSWPVPSNSNQPQHF. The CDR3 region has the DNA TGTGCCAGCAGCTGGCCTGTACCGAGTAATAGCAATCAGCCCCAGCATTTT.

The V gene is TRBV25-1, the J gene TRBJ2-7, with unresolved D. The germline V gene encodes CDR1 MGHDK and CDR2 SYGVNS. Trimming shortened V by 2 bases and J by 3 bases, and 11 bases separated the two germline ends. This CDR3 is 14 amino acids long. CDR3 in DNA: TGTGCCAGCAGTGAAACCCGTTTGGGCTACGAGCAGTACTTC. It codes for CASSETRLGYEQYF.

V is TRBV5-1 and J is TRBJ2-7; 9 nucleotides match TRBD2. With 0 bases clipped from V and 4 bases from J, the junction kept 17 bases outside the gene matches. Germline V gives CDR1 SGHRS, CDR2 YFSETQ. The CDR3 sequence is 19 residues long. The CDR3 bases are TGCGCCAGCAGCTTGGGATTCTCGGGGACTAGCTCTATAGCTTACGAGCAGTACTTC. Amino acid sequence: CASSLGFSGTSSIAYEQYF.

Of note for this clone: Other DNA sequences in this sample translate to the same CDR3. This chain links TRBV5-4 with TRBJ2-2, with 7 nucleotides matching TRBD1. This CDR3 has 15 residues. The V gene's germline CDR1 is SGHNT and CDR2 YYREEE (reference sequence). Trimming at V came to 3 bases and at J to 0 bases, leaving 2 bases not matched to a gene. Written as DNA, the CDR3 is TGTGCCAGCAGCTCCGGGACAGCGAACACCGGGGAGCTGTTTTTT. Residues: CASSSGTANTGELFF.

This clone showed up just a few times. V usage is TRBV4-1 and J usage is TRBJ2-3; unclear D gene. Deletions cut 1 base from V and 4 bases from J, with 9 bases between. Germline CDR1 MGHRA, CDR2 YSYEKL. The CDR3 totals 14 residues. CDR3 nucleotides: TGCGCCAGCAGCCAAGCGCTAGTTGCAGATACGCAGTATTTT. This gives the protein CASSQALVADTQYF.